Each of the 21 T cell receptor beta chains below was sequenced from the same sample in a study of T cells in Graves' hyperthyroidism and ophthalmopathy. RNA transcripts provided the source from which TCR beta CDR3 regions were amplified. The primer set for the first-round RT-PCR of the TCR CDR3 was HTBI. TCRdb used MiXCR to reprocess the multiplex PCR reads, holding one entry per CDR3 protein. The sample lists about 280,000 distinct CDR3 sequences, approximately 26% occurring once. Input material: blood. The receptors derive from a middle-aged man with Graves' hyperthyroidism that later progressed to Graves' ophthalmopathy.

This clonotype was seen ten or more times. The rearrangement uses TRBV7-9 and TRBJ1-3, with D unclear. Trimming pared 5 bases from V and 8 bases from J, leaving 10 bases between. The CDR3 loop spans 12 amino acids. Germline V lookup: CDR1 SEHNR, CDR2 FQNEAQ (reference sequence). CDR3 region: CASSPPEDTIYF. The CDR3 nucleotides read TGTGCCAGCAGCCCACCCGAGGACACCATATATTTT.

At least ten counts were recorded for this clonotype. The chain couples TRBV28 to TRBJ2-4, with D perhaps matching TRBD1 or TRBD2 (5 bases each). The CDR3 contains 14 residues. V lost 7 bases to trimming and J lost 6 bases, with 16 bases between them. Germline V gives CDR1 MDHEN, CDR2 SYDVKM. The chain's CDR3 is CASKGRVGINIQYF. The CDR3 DNA reads TGTGCCAGCAAGGGGCGGGTTGGTATAAACATTCAGTACTTC.

This clonotype showed up many times. The rearrangement links TRBV7-9 to TRBJ2-7; tentatively, D is TRBD2 (6 bases). V was cut by 8 bases and J by 7 bases, with 18 bases left in between. Germline-derived CDR1 and CDR2 are SEHNR and FQNEAQ (reference sequence). The CDR3 length is 13 residues. CDR3 in amino acids: CASCRDSLDEQYF. As DNA, the CDR3 is TGTGCCAGCTGCCGGGACTCTTTGGATGAGCAGTACTTC.

This clonotype was seen repeatedly, ten times or more. This rearrangement joins TRBV5-1 to TRBJ2-5; the D gene is possibly TRBD1 (6 bases). The CDR3 totals 13 residues. Deletions cut 4 bases from V and 5 bases from J, with 12 bases between. The V gene's germline CDR1 is SGHRS and CDR2 YFSETQ. The CDR3 DNA is TGCGCCAGCAGCGCAGGGGATACGGAGACCCAGTACTTC. This codes for CASSAGDTETQYF.

This clonotype was counted a few times. The chain employs TRBV7-2 and TRBJ2-5, with D perhaps being TRBD1 or TRBD2 (6 bases each). The CDR3 totals 15 residues. Germline assignment: CDR1 SGHTA and CDR2 FQGNSA. Trimming stripped 6 bases from V and 1 base from J, with 15 bases between. CDR3 protein: CASSPGATIQETQYF. Here the CDR3 DNA reads TGTGCCAGCAGTCCGGGGGCAACGATCCAAGAGACCCAGTACTTC.

J is TRBJ2-2 and V is TRBV20-1; D uncertain. V was shortened by 0 bases and J by 4 bases, with 9 bases between the two germline ends. Germline V CDR1 and CDR2: DFQATT, SNEGSKA (reference sequence). This CDR3 contains 14 residues. The CDR3 coding sequence is TGCAGTGCTAGAGACATACAGCTCACCGGGGAGCTGTTTTTT. Translating gives CSARDIQLTGELFF.

The CDR3 here is CASSERGWEQYF. In DNA form, the CDR3 reads TGTGCCAGCAGCGAGCGGGGCTGGGAGCAGTACTTC. The chain links TRBV7-9 to TRBJ2-7; 7 nucleotides align to TRBD2. The CDR3 has 12 amino acids. J was trimmed by 7 bases and V by 5 bases; bases with no gene match: 5. Germline V gene lookup returns CDR1 SEHNR and CDR2 FQNEAQ (reference sequence).

The rearrangement joins TRBV28 to TRBJ2-7, with 12 bases aligning to TRBD2. Unmatched junction bases numbered 6, after V lost 6 bases and J lost 9 bases. Germline CDR1 reads MDHEN; CDR2 reads SYDVKM. This CDR3 region has 13 residues. The CDR3 nucleotides are TGTGCCAGCAGCCCGACTAGCGGGGGCGGGCAGTACTTC. Translating gives CASSPTSGGGQYF.

This clonotype occurred many times. The chain joins TRBV2 to TRBJ2-2; unclear D gene. V shed 6 bases and J shed 5 bases, with 7 bases lying between them. CDR1 and CDR2 from the germline V gene are SNHLY and FYNNEI. CDR3 size: 12 residues. The CDR3 DNA reads TGTGCCAGCAGGGACCTTACCGGGGAGCTGTTTTTT. Its protein is CASRDLTGELFF.

This clonotype appeared many times. The chain has TRBV5-1 and TRBJ2-7; the match to TRBD2 covers 11 bases. CDR1 and CDR2 from the germline V gene are SGHRS and YFSETQ. V lost 2 bases, J lost 2 bases, and 6 bases stayed unmatched. CDR3 length: 16 amino acids. The CDR3 reads CASSFTGTSGTYEQYF. DNA of the CDR3: TGCGCCAGCAGCTTCACCGGGACTAGCGGAACCTACGAGCAGTACTTC.

The chain carries TRBV10-3 and TRBJ2-7; 7 bases map to TRBD1. This CDR3 is 14 amino acids long. Germline CDR1 reads ENHRY; CDR2 reads SYGVKD. The V gene end was trimmed by 2 bases and the J gene end by 2 bases; junction bases not matched to a gene: 3. CDR3 coding DNA: TGTGCCATCAGTGAGGGACAGGAGCCCTACGAGCAGTACTTC. Its protein product is CAISEGQEPYEQYF.

The table lists this clonotype with many counts. This chain joins TRBV3-1 and TRBJ2-5, with D unresolved. CDR1 LGHDT and CDR2 YNNKEL come from the germline V gene (reference sequence). The V and J ends lost 4 bases and 0 bases respectively, with 12 bases between them. There are 15 residues in the CDR3. The CDR3 is CASSPKGWYQETQYF. As DNA, the CDR3 is TGTGCCAGCAGCCCCAAAGGGTGGTACCAAGAGACCCAGTACTTC.

This clonotype was counted only a few times. In DNA, the CDR3 is TGCGCCAGCAGCCAATTGTCGGCGGGTACCTACGAGCAGTACTTC. It codes for CASSQLSAGTYEQYF. V gene TRBV4-1 combines with J gene TRBJ2-7, with D tentatively TRBD2 (5 bases). Looked up from germline, CDR1 is MGHRA and CDR2 is YSYEKL. There are 15 residues in the CDR3. V lost 2 bases and J 2 bases, leaving 13 bases between the germline ends.

The chain recombines TRBV11-2 with TRBJ2-2; possible D gene TRBD1, 5 bases. In germline, CDR1 is SGHAT, CDR2 FQNNGV. This CDR3 is built from 15 residues. Trimming took off 3 bases at V and 5 bases at J, with 13 bases between the two ends. The CDR3 reads CASSLTSGITGELFF. The CDR3 DNA reads as TGTGCCAGCAGCTTGACGTCAGGGATAACCGGGGAGCTGTTTTTT.

This clonotype was counted ten times or more. This chain links TRBV19 with TRBJ1-5, with D uncertain. The V end lost 3 bases, the J end lost 2 bases, and 8 bases lay between the germline ends. This CDR3 spans 14 amino acids. CDR1 and CDR2 (germline): LNHDA, SQIVND (reference sequence). The CDR3 is CASSMWGGNQPQHF. CDR3 in DNA: TGTGCCAGTAGTATGTGGGGAGGCAATCAGCCCCAGCATTTT. The variable domain in full, completed from reference TRBV19 and TRBJ1-5, reads DGGITQSPKYLFRKEGQNVTLSCEQNLNHDAMYWYRQDPGQGLRLIYYSQIVNDFQKGDIAEGYSVSREKKESFPLTVTSAQKNPTAFYLCASSMWGGNQPQHFGDGTRLSIL.

This clonotype was observed at least ten times. The chain carries TRBV12-3 or TRBV12-4 and TRBJ2-4; D uncertain. The CDR3 loop spans 13 amino acids. V was clipped by 3 bases and J by 8 bases, with 11 bases between them. CDR3 amino acids: CASSFSRPDIQYF. The CDR3, as DNA: TGTGCCAGCAGTTTTAGTAGGCCTGACATTCAGTACTTC.

V usage is TRBV6-2 or TRBV6-3 and J usage is TRBJ1-2; the D gene is possibly TRBD1 (5 bases). Germline V gene lookup returns CDR1 MNHEY and CDR2 SVGEGT. The CDR3 is 13 amino acids. V was trimmed by 6 bases and J by 8 bases, leaving 16 bases between them. In DNA, the CDR3 is TGTGCCAGCAGCGACAGTCGGTCTTTGGGCTACACCTTC. Amino acids: CASSDSRSLGYTF.

Many counts were recorded for this clonotype. This chain links TRBV15 with TRBJ2-7, with TRBD2 matching over 9 bases. The germline V gene encodes CDR1 LNHNV and CDR2 YYDKDF (reference sequence). V was pared by 3 bases and J by 3 bases, with 12 bases of the junction left unmatched. The length of the CDR3 is 17 residues. CDR3 sequence: CATSSLTETSGYYEQYF. CDR3 DNA sequence: TGTGCCACCAGCAGCCTGACCGAGACTAGCGGATACTACGAGCAGTACTTC.

This clonotype was seen many times. This rearrangement joins TRBV27 to TRBJ1-5; TRBD1 might be the D (5 bases). The ends were cut back, 3 bases at V and 5 bases at J, with 11 bases in the middle. The germline gives CDR1 MNHEY, CDR2 SMNVEV (reference sequence). The CDR3 contains 14 residues. DNA of the CDR3: TGTGCCAGCAGTTTGAGCAGGGAAGATCAGCCCCAGCATTTT. It is translated as CASSLSREDQPQHF.

This clonotype was recorded many times. The chain uses TRBV20-1 and TRBJ2-2; perhaps TRBD2 as D (5 bases). Germline loops: CDR1 DFQATT, CDR2 SNEGSKA (reference sequence). This CDR3 has 14 amino acids. With 6 bases removed from V and 0 bases from J, the gap between germline ends came to 11 bases. The CDR3 is CSAKTNANTGELFF. The DNA of the CDR3 is TGCAGTGCAAAGACTAACGCGAACACCGGGGAGCTGTTTTTT.

The chain links TRBV6-1 to TRBJ1-2; D unresolved. The CDR3 length is 14 residues. In germline, CDR1 is MNHNS, CDR2 SASEGT. Trimming took 7 bases from V and 4 from J, leaving 16 bases between them. The CDR3 coding sequence is TGTGCCAGCATCCCCCGGGTATTGGGCTATGGCTACACCTTC. It codes for CASIPRVLGYGYTF.